These 10 T cell receptor beta chains originate from one sample sequenced in a study of shared clonotypes between healthy human individuals. Produced via immunoSEQ multiplex PCR; TCRdb's table is partial and in-frame only. The table includes some 2,000,000 clones, 85% to 95% detected once. The sequenced material came from naive CD4+ T cells sorted from blood. Subset meaning: CD45RA+ positively selected. The receptors were gathered from a man aged 18 to 30 in good health.

This clone was seen just once. Additional DNA sequences in this sample encode the identical CDR3. The gene calls are TRBV29-1 and TRBJ1-1; TRBD1 is a possible D gene (5 bases). Germline loops: CDR1 SQVTM, CDR2 ANQGSEA. This CDR3 spans 13 amino acids. V lost 4 bases, J lost 0 bases, and 9 bases lay in between. This CDR3 is CSVVRQMNTEAFF. CDR3 DNA: TGCAGCGTTGTTAGACAGATGAACACTGAAGCTTTCTTT.

V and J are TRBV4-1 and TRBJ1-5; unclear D gene. V lost 4 bases to trimming and J lost 3 bases, with 16 bases between them. Germline values: CDR1 MGHRA, CDR2 YSYEKL. The CDR3 is 16 amino acids. The CDR3 is CASSPNNGLINQPQHF. In nucleotides, the CDR3 is TGCGCCAGCAGCCCTAACAACGGACTGATCAATCAGCCCCAGCATTTT.

The chain recombines TRBV25-1 with TRBJ1-6; D is possibly TRBD1 (6 bases). CDR1 and CDR2 from the germline V gene are MGHDK and SYGVNS. The CDR3 covers 16 residues. V was shortened by 2 bases and J by 6 bases, with 14 bases between the two germline ends. The CDR3 nucleotides read TGTGCCAGCAGTGAAACCAGGGGTCGCGGTAATTCACCCCTCCACTTT. Amino acid sequence: CASSETRGRGNSPLHF.

This clone has just a few counts. The chain joins TRBV30 to TRBJ1-2, with a tentative D call TRBD1 (6 bases). Deletions cut 0 bases from V and 7 bases from J, with 15 bases between. Per the germline V gene, CDR1 is GTSNPN and CDR2 is SVGIG (reference sequence). There are 14 residues in the CDR3. In DNA form, the CDR3 reads TGTGCCTGGAGTGTAGGGGGGCCAGCCGGTGGCTACACCTTC. Protein sequence: CAWSVGGPAGGYTF.

This chain connects TRBV29-1 to TRBJ2-5; D is unclear. CDR1 is SQVTM, CDR2 ANQGSEA, per germline. Trimming took off 7 bases at V and 4 bases at J, with 10 bases between the two ends. CDR3 size: 11 residues. For the CDR3, the DNA is TGCAGCGCTGCCCTTCTAGAGACCCAGTACTTC. It yields the protein CSAALLETQYF.

This chain links TRBV6-5 with TRBJ2-7, with 7 bases identical to TRBD2. The CDR3 loop spans 14 amino acids. Trimming removed 6 bases from V and 2 bases from J; junction bases left unmatched: 7. CDR1 is MNHEY, CDR2 SVGAGI, per germline. The CDR3 region is CASRQLAATYEQYF. The CDR3 bases are TGTGCCAGCAGACAGCTAGCGGCTACCTACGAGCAGTACTTC.

CDR3 in DNA: TGTGCCAGCAGTGTGACAGGGCCACCTCAGCCCCAGCATTTT. Its protein is CASSVTGPPQPQHF. This chain links TRBV6-1 with TRBJ1-5, with 7 bases fitting TRBD1. CDR3 size: 14 residues. Germline V gene lookup returns CDR1 MNHNS and CDR2 SASEGT. Germline trimming cut 4 bases from V and 6 bases from J; bases unmatched to any gene: 6.

This rearrangement joins TRBV11-2 to TRBJ2-5; the D is unclear. Matching the DNA end better, TRBJ2-7 makes the J call doubtful. The length of the CDR3 is 15 residues. Germline V gene lookup returns CDR1 SGHAT and CDR2 FQNNGV. The chain's CDR3 is CASSLESRVIYEQYF. The CDR3 DNA reads as TGTGCCAGCAGCTTGGAGTCTAGGGTAATCTACGAGCAGTACTTC.

This chain connects TRBV5-1 to TRBJ1-1; TRBD1 is a possible D gene (6 bases). The CDR3 is made up of 13 amino acids. Germline V gene data show CDR1 as SGHRS and CDR2 as YFSETQ. Trimming left V 4 bases short and J 3 bases short, with 10 bases between. CDR3 loop: CASSPDRYTEAFF. The CDR3 DNA sequence: TGCGCCAGCAGCCCCGACAGGTACACTGAAGCTTTCTTT.

The chain recombines TRBV6-7 with TRBJ2-1; 9 bases fit TRBD2. TRBV6-7 is assigned to the ORF class and has an uncertain function. The CDR3 contains 16 residues. The V and J ends lost 7 bases and 0 bases, in that order; junction bases with no gene match: 7. DNA for the CDR3: TGTGCCAGCATCGGTAGCGGGGGACCCTCCTACAATGAGCAGTTCTTC. Its protein is CASIGSGGPSYNEQFF.